The rows below give T cell receptor beta chains drawn from one sample of a study of cytomegalovirus exposure and HLA in healthy donors. Sequenced by immunoSEQ multiplex PCR; TCRdb stores in-frame clones only, minus some. This sample yields about 140,000 clones, of which around four fifths are seen a single time; roughly 7.8% belongs to the top ten. The source material was PBMCs. These receptors all stem from a woman in her forties or fifties in good health and CMV-seropositive. Each CDR3 is given with its conserved first and last residue. The D gene is left open where the match is weak. Clone size appears in some rows only: once, few, many, or a class for an expanded clone.

abundance,j_gene,v_gene,d_gene,len,CDR3nt,CDR3aa
few,TRBJ2-1,TRBV27,-,14,TGTGCCAGCAGTTTAAGAGACTACTACAATGAGCAGTTCTTC,CASSLRDYYNEQFF
-,TRBJ2-1,TRBV5-1,TRBD1,15,TGCGCCAGCAGCTTGAGGTCCAGGGGGCTCAATGAGCAGTTCTTC,CASSLRSRGLNEQFF
-,TRBJ2-7,TRBV27,TRBD2,14,TGTGCCAGCACCCCCAGCGGGAACTCCTACGGGCAGTACTTC,CASTPSGNSYGQYF
once,TRBJ2-7,TRBV5-1,TRBD1,13,TGCGCCAGCAGAAGGGACAGGGGGTACGAGCAGTACTTC,CASRRDRGYEQYF
once,TRBJ2-3,TRBV5-8,TRBD1,16,TGTGCCAGCAGCCCGGTCGGGCGACAGGGTGCAGATACGCAGTATTTT,CASSPVGRQGADTQYF
-,TRBJ2-5,TRBV25-1,-,14,TGTGCCAGCAGTGAGCAGACAGCATCAACTACCCAGTACTTC,CASSEQTASTTQYF
once,TRBJ1-4,TRBV30,-,15,TGTGCCTGGAGTGCGCGGGACGGACTAAATGAAAAACTGTTTTTT,CAWSARDGLNEKLFF
once,TRBJ2-1,TRBV7-6,-,15,TGTGCCAGCAGCTCACCCCTATCTAGAATCCATGAGCAGTTCTTC,CASSSPLSRIHEQFF
-,TRBJ2-3,TRBV29-1,-,15,TGCAGCGTTGAAGAAGTGGCCAGGAGCACAGATACGCAGTATTTT,CSVEEVARSTDTQYF
-,TRBJ1-2,TRBV7-9,TRBD1,16,TGTGCCAGCAGCTTAGGAGGTTTGGACAGGCCGTATGGCTACACCTTC,CASSLGGLDRPYGYTF
-,TRBJ1-3,TRBV30,TRBD1,17,TGTGCCTGGAAGGACAGGTTCCCTTCCCTCTCTGGAAACACCATATATTTT,CAWKDRFPSLSGNTIYF
-,TRBJ1-2,TRBV27,-,17,TGTGCCAGCAGTTTAATCGGGGGGGAGAGCTGGGGATATGGCTACACCTTC,CASSLIGGESWGYGYTF
-,TRBJ2-3,TRBV28,-,14,TGTGCCAGCAGTAGGGGTGATAGCACAGATACGCAGTATTTT,CASSRGDSTDTQYF
-,TRBJ2-7,TRBV4-3,TRBD1,18,TGCGCCAGCAGCCAAGGGGTGAATCCGGACAGGACGCCCTACGAGCAGTACTTC,CASSQGVNPDRTPYEQYF
-,TRBJ2-3,TRBV7-2,-,18,TGTGCCAGCAGCTTAAAGCCGCCTCAAAGATTGAGCACAGATACGCAGTATTTT,CASSLKPPQRLSTDTQYF
-,TRBJ2-3,TRBV6-1,-,13,TGTGCCAGCGAGAGACACAACACAGATACGCAGTATTTT,CASERHNTDTQYF
once,TRBJ1-2,TRBV5-1,-,15,TGCGCCAGCAGCTTAGGCGGTATAGGGAGCTATGGCTACACCTTC,CASSLGGIGSYGYTF
-,TRBJ2-4,TRBV7-2,-,14,TGTGCCAGCAGCCAAACTGGTACCAAAAACATTCAGTACTTC,CASSQTGTKNIQYF
-,TRBJ2-7,TRBV7-2,-,13,TGTGCCAGCAGCCTCATCCCTAGGAGCGAGCAGTACTTC,CASSLIPRSEQYF
-,TRBJ1-5,TRBV27,TRBD1,18,TGTGCCAGCAGTCCAAGACAGGGACTTGCTCTAAGCAATCAGCCCCAGCATTTT,CASSPRQGLALSNQPQHF
-,TRBJ1-3,TRBV18,TRBD1,16,TGTGCCAGCTCACCATGGGGACAGCTCTCTGGAAACACCATATATTTT,CASSPWGQLSGNTIYF
-,TRBJ1-5,TRBV29-1,TRBD1,13,TGCAGCGTTTCACAGGGGGTCTATCAGCCCCAGCATTTT,CSVSQGVYQPQHF
-,TRBJ2-5,TRBV7-8,-,17,TGTGCCAGCAGCTTAAAATGGGCTCCAATCAGAAGAGAGACCCAGTACTTC,CASSLKWAPIRRETQYF
-,TRBJ2-4,TRBV7-2,TRBD2,15,TGTGCCAGCAGCCCCGGGGGGTTAGCCAAAAACATTCAGTACTTC,CASSPGGLAKNIQYF
-,TRBJ2-3,TRBV7-8,TRBD2,15,TGTGCCAGCAGCTGGGTAGCGGGAGGGTCAGATACGCAGTATTTT,CASSWVAGGSDTQYF
-,TRBJ1-2,TRBV5-4,TRBD1,17,TGTGCCAGCAGCTCCTCCAAATCACAGGGGGTATACTATGGCTACACCTTC,CASSSSKSQGVYYGYTF
-,TRBJ2-3,TRBV30,TRBD1,15,TGTGCCTGGACTAACGACAGGGGAAGCACAGATACGCAGTATTTT,CAWTNDRGSTDTQYF
-,TRBJ1-4,TRBV7-9,TRBD1,15,TGTGCCAGCAGCCCCGGACAGGGTGAAAATGAAAAACTGTTTTTT,CASSPGQGENEKLFF
-,TRBJ1-1,TRBV7-9,-,13,TGTGCCAGCAGCGCGACAGGGAACACTGAAGCTTTCTTT,CASSATGNTEAFF
-,TRBJ2-6,TRBV4-1,TRBD1,18,TGCGCCAGCAGCCACCTCCGGGACAGAGGCTCTGGGGCCAACGTCCTGACTTTC,CASSHLRDRGSGANVLTF
-,TRBJ1-1,TRBV7-3,-,13,TGTGCCAGCAGCTCCGGTGCGGGCACTGAAGCTTTCTTT,CASSSGAGTEAFF
-,TRBJ1-1,TRBV6-4,TRBD1,16,TGTGCCAGCAGTCGACAGGGTGGCCTTGAGAACACTGAAGCTTTCTTT,CASSRQGGLENTEAFF
-,TRBJ1-2,TRBV6-5,-,14,TGTGCCAGCAGTTACGGTCCTCGGGGCTATGGCTACACCTTC,CASSYGPRGYGYTF
once,TRBJ2-5,TRBV9,-,13,TGTGCCAGCAGCTCACCAGGGGCAGAGACCCAGTACTTC,CASSSPGAETQYF
-,TRBJ1-2,TRBV11-2,TRBD1,15,TGTGCCAGCAGCCCCCTTTTTACAGGGGACTATGGCTACACCTTC,CASSPLFTGDYGYTF
-,TRBJ2-1,TRBV7-2,-,14,TGTGCCAGCAGCTCGGGACTGTTCCACAATGAGCAGTTCTTC,CASSSGLFHNEQFF
once,TRBJ1-6,TRBV7-2,TRBD1,15,TGTGCCAGCAGCTCACACAGGGGCGCAAATTCACCCCTCCACTTT,CASSSHRGANSPLHF
-,TRBJ2-5,TRBV30,-,15,TGTGCCTGGAGTGTAACAGGTCGATACCAAGAGACCCAGTACTTC,CAWSVTGRYQETQYF
few,TRBJ2-1,TRBV28,-,15,TGTGCCAGCAGCCATCAGGGGGGCTCCTACAATGAGCAGTTCTTC,CASSHQGGSYNEQFF
-,TRBJ1-1,TRBV7-9,-,19,TGTGCCAGCAGCTCCCGTACTTACAGGGTTGAGGGAATGAACACTGAAGCTTTCTTT,CASSSRTYRVEGMNTEAFF
-,TRBJ2-1,TRBV5-1,-,15,TGCGCCAGCAGCTTGTATGGGCAGGGTTTGAATGAGCAGTTCTTC,CASSLYGQGLNEQFF
-,TRBJ2-3,TRBV2,-,11,TGTGCCAGCTCGCAGGCATATACGCAGTATTTT,CASSQAYTQYF
-,TRBJ2-1,TRBV27,-,15,TGTGCCAGCAGTTTGAGGTCTGGGTCCTACAATGAGCAGTTCTTC,CASSLRSGSYNEQFF
-,TRBJ1-2,TRBV2,-,15,TGTGCCAGCAGGGAAGGGACAACAGGTACTAAAGGCTACACCTTC,CASREGTTGTKGYTF
-,TRBJ1-4,TRBV2,-,13,TGTGCCAGCAGTGAAGGCAGGGCGGAAAAACTGTTTTTT,CASSEGRAEKLFF
-,TRBJ2-1,TRBV28,-,16,TGTGCCAGCAGTTCCCGCGGGTCCAGCTCCTACAATGAGCAGTTCTTC,CASSSRGSSSYNEQFF
once,TRBJ1-5,TRBV4-2,TRBD1,18,TGTGCCAGCAGCCAAACCGGGACAGCAAGCTATAGCAATCAGCCCCAGCATTTT,CASSQTGTASYSNQPQHF
few,TRBJ2-7,TRBV18,TRBD1,13,TGTGCCAGCTCAAAGGGACAGGGCGTCGAGCAGTACTTC,CASSKGQGVEQYF
-,TRBJ2-2,TRBV7-9,TRBD1,13,TGTGCCCGCGGACAGGGGTCCCTCCGGGAGCTGTTTTTT,CARGQGSLRELFF
-,TRBJ1-1,TRBV19,-,14,TGTGCCAGTAGGGACCGGGGTTTGAACACTGAAGCTTTCTTT,CASRDRGLNTEAFF
-,TRBJ2-3,TRBV7-9,TRBD2,16,TGTGCCAGCAGCTATCCTACTAGCGGGGACACAGATACGCAGTATTTT,CASSYPTSGDTDTQYF
-,TRBJ1-5,TRBV30,TRBD1,14,TGTGCCTGGAACCGGGACAGGGCCGACCAGCCCCAGCATTTT,CAWNRDRADQPQHF
-,TRBJ2-2,TRBV29-1,TRBD2,16,TGCAGCGTTGTCCCCGGGGAGGGAGCGAACACCGGGGAGCTGTTTTTT,CSVVPGEGANTGELFF
-,TRBJ2-7,TRBV30,TRBD2,14,TGTGCCTGGACCCCAACTCGGGGGGGATACGAGCAGTACTTC,CAWTPTRGGYEQYF
-,TRBJ1-1,TRBV7-8,-,14,TGTGCCAGCAGCTTAGAGGGGCGGTACACTGAAGCTTTCTTT,CASSLEGRYTEAFF
-,TRBJ2-7,TRBV5-4,-,17,TGTGCCAGCAGCTTAAGGTCTGGGGAGTCTAATCCCTACGAGCAGTACTTC,CASSLRSGESNPYEQYF
-,TRBJ2-7,TRBV15,-,14,TGTGCCACCAGCAGTCAGGACAGTTCCTACGAGCAGTACTTC,CATSSQDSSYEQYF
-,TRBJ2-1,TRBV7-2,-,15,TGTGCCAGCAGTCACCGTCAGGGCTCCTACAATGAGCAGTTCTTC,CASSHRQGSYNEQFF
once,TRBJ2-7,TRBV28,TRBD2,16,TGTGCCACCAGTGTGTGGCTAGCGGGATCCTCGGGCGAGCAGTACTTC,CATSVWLAGSSGEQYF